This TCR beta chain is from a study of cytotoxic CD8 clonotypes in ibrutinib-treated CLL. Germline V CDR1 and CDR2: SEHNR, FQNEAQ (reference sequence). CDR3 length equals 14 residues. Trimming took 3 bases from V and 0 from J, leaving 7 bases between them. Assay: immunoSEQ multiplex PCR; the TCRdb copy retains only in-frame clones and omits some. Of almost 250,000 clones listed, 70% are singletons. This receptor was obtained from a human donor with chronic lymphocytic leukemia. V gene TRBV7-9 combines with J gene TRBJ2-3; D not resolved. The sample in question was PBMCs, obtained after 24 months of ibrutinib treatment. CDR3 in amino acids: CASSFSASTDTQYF. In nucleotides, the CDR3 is TGTGCCAGCAGCTTCAGCGCTAGCACAGATACGCAGTATTTT.